The entry below gives a single TCR beta chain sequence along with its context. This clonotype was seen once. Its specific antigen is unknown. Per-base qualities were not stored, and no clone one base away is much larger. Support from one read is weak. Using a constant-region primer and ProtoScript II reverse transcriptase, TCRbeta-specific cDNA was reverse-transcribed from 500 to 650 ng total RNA. Construction of the TCRbeta libraries relied on three nested rounds of multiplex PCR, following a slightly modified ARM-PCR procedure. Multiplex TRBV1-TRBV30 forward primers and a Cbeta reverse primer were used in the first two PCR rounds, each of which was run for around 10 cycles. Sample barcodes and Illumina adapters were attached in a final 25-cycle PCR using Deep VentR polymerase. Amplicons of 200-500 bp were gel-purified with a QIAquick gel extraction kit before sequencing. The TCRbeta amplicons were sequenced with 250-bp paired-end reads on an Illumina HiSeq 2500. On the study's bioinformatics: Quality trimming of reads was performed with Trimmomatic v0.33, and paired reads were merged with FLASH v1.2.11 so that full CDR3 sequences could be recovered. MiGEC v1.2.1b assigned V, D and J germline segments to the rearranged TCRbeta sequences. Clonotype statistics and Shannon-Wiener diversity indices were computed with VDJtools v1.0.0. Except for diversity analysis, only each sample's 250 most abundant clonotypes were used in subsequent analyses to reduce sampling bias. The raw public reads went through TCRdb reprocessing: fastp at Q25, MiXCR clone calling, in-frame beta chains kept. Entries that share a CDR3 protein sequence are merged under the most common genes and DNA. The V and J calls, along with clone size, are taken from TCRdb and not from the paper's own processing. The sample includes under 150,000 distinct CDR3 sequences, with 65% to 75% observed a single time. The ten largest clonotypes hold over 8% of the sample.

From the cysteine through the phenylalanine, the CDR3 covers 14 amino acids. Only CDR3 DNA remains: 42 bases, in frame from the first base. V is clipped by 1 base and J by 4 bases, and the sequence between their germline boundaries is 8 bases long. These data are taken from a study of tumor-infiltrating lymphocytes in primary liver carcinoma (dated by TCRdb to 2017 to 2019). For context, the study as a whole: Of the five patients, three men and two women aged 30 to 69 years, four had hepatocellular carcinoma and one had combined HCC and intrahepatic cholangiocarcinoma. The five patients had tumors staged T1-T3 N0M0, with maximum diameters ranging from about 4.2 to 10 cm. Each sample produced roughly 3.5 to 7.5 million productive TCRbeta reads, and read depth showed no significant difference between tissue types. Repertoires from technical replicates were highly reproducible, with mean shared-clone rates roughly 0.89 and correlation coefficients above 0.95. TCRbeta repertoire sequencing, expression microarrays and whole-exome sequencing were combined in the study across five regions of each liver tumor, with adjacent normal tissue and blood also included. A total of roughly 35 specimens from 5 patients went through TCRbeta repertoire sequencing, namely 25 tumor regions, 5 adjacent noncancerous liver tissues and 5 peripheral blood samples.

On the study overall, not on this receptor specifically: Only five patients were included in the study, and the authors note that the findings should be validated in a larger study. Compared with blood, tumors had a significantly larger share of the repertoire taken up by the top 250 clones (p = 0.039). Pairs of tumor regions showed greater repertoire overlap (mean about 36%) than tumor-adjacent pairs (roughly 17%) or tumor-blood pairs (approximately 15%), which is consistent with antigen-driven expansion. Only the TCR beta chain was sequenced, which likely underestimates true repertoire diversity because unpaired alpha chains were not captured. Since the samples were bulk and unsorted, there was no way to compare CD4+ and CD8+ T cell repertoires.

Total RNA and DNA were co-extracted without cell sorting from roughly 20-30 mg of bulk tissue using the AllPrep DNA/RNA mini kit. Between late 2015 and March 2016, roughly 5 patients in China with histopathologically diagnosed primary liver carcinoma had their tumors surgically resected. Patients had chronic HBV infection and were treatment-naive at sampling. Pieces of fresh tumor and adjacent tissue were cut in half, with one half kept in RNAlater at -80 degrees C and the other half sent for histology. The sequence came from an older woman with primary liver carcinoma and hepatitis B virus infection. This chain is built from TRBV12-3 or TRBV12-4 and TRBJ1-5, with TRBD1 tentatively as D gene (5 bases match). Sequencing used tumor-adjacent normal liver tissue. The nucleotide sequence is TGTGCCAGCAGTTTAGGGGGGGATAATCAGCCCCAGCATTTT. It is translated as CASSLGGDNQPQHF.